These T cell receptor beta chains were read from a single sample in a study of quantifying T cell responses using KT2 cells. MiXCR, run by TCRdb on the UMI-ligation and nested PCR reads, gives a single entry per CDR3 protein. The repertoire consists of over 25,000 distinct CDR3 sequences, with 9% to 12% occurring once and the leading ten covering roughly 9.7%. Sample: PBMCs spiked with cells of the T cell clone KT2. The receptors originated from a human donor. CDR3s include the opening cysteine and the closing phenylalanine or tryptophan. D genes are given only for firm matches. A row's size may be missing; if present it is once, few, many or a size class.

j_call: TRBJ1-1; d_call: NA; v_call: TRBV4-3; cdr3_length: 13; clone_size: few; cdr3_nt: TGCGCCAGCAGCCGTGGCAGGAAAACTGAAGCTTTCTTT; cdr3_aa: CASSRGRKTEAFF
j_call: TRBJ2-7; d_call: TRBD2; v_call: TRBV9; cdr3_length: 13; clone_size: NA; cdr3_nt: TGTGCCAGCAGCGTAGCGCTAGCGGGGGAGCAGTACTTC; cdr3_aa: CASSVALAGEQYF
j_call: TRBJ2-3; d_call: NA; v_call: TRBV18; cdr3_length: 11; clone_size: many; cdr3_nt: TGTGCCAGCTCACCAGGGGATACGCAGTATTTT; cdr3_aa: CASSPGDTQYF
j_call: TRBJ1-2; d_call: NA; v_call: TRBV6-1; cdr3_length: 14; clone_size: few; cdr3_nt: TGTGCCAGCAGTGAAGCACACAGGAACTATGGCTACACCTTC; cdr3_aa: CASSEAHRNYGYTF
j_call: TRBJ2-3; d_call: TRBD2; v_call: TRBV6-4; cdr3_length: 15; clone_size: many; cdr3_nt: TGTGCCAGCAGTGACTCGTCTAGCGGGACAGATACGCAGTATTTT; cdr3_aa: CASSDSSSGTDTQYF
j_call: TRBJ2-3; d_call: NA; v_call: TRBV18; cdr3_length: 15; clone_size: many; cdr3_nt: TGTGCCAGCTCACCACCCGGTCTCAGCACAGATACGCAGTATTTT; cdr3_aa: CASSPPGLSTDTQYF
j_call: TRBJ2-5; d_call: NA; v_call: TRBV20-1; cdr3_length: 12; clone_size: few; cdr3_nt: TGCAGTGCTCCGGACGGCTTTGGGACCCAGTACTTC; cdr3_aa: CSAPDGFGTQYF
j_call: TRBJ2-3; d_call: TRBD1; v_call: TRBV14; cdr3_length: 15; clone_size: NA; cdr3_nt: TGTGCCAGCAAAAGAGGGGGCATGGACACAGATACGCAGTATTTT; cdr3_aa: CASKRGGMDTDTQYF
j_call: TRBJ2-5; d_call: NA; v_call: TRBV29-1; cdr3_length: 16; clone_size: many; cdr3_nt: TGCAGCGTTGAAGATGGAGGGGCGGGGTCGGGCGAGACCCAGTACTTC; cdr3_aa: CSVEDGGAGSGETQYF
j_call: TRBJ2-5; d_call: NA; v_call: TRBV5-1; cdr3_length: 11; clone_size: few; cdr3_nt: TGCGCCAGCAGCTTGTCGGAGACCCAGTACTTC; cdr3_aa: CASSLSETQYF
j_call: TRBJ1-2; d_call: NA; v_call: TRBV29-1; cdr3_length: 13; clone_size: few; cdr3_nt: TGCAGCGTTGAGACGGTCGAAGGGTATGGCTACACCTTC; cdr3_aa: CSVETVEGYGYTF
j_call: TRBJ2-6; d_call: TRBD2; v_call: TRBV5-1; cdr3_length: 17; clone_size: NA; cdr3_nt: TGCGCCAGCAGCTTGCTAGCGGGGGGCTCTGGGGCCAACGTCCTGACTTTC; cdr3_aa: CASSLLAGGSGANVLTF
j_call: TRBJ1-1; d_call: NA; v_call: TRBV2; cdr3_length: 13; clone_size: many; cdr3_nt: TGTGCCAGCAGACAGAACTTGAACACTGAAGCTTTCTTT; cdr3_aa: CASRQNLNTEAFF
j_call: TRBJ1-2; d_call: NA; v_call: TRBV10-2; cdr3_length: 13; clone_size: NA; cdr3_nt: TGCGCCACCAAGGTGGAGACAGACTATGGCTACACCTTC; cdr3_aa: CATKVETDYGYTF
j_call: TRBJ2-7; d_call: TRBD2; v_call: TRBV29-1; cdr3_length: 14; clone_size: few; cdr3_nt: TGCAGCGTTGAAGGGACTAGCGGCGTCTACGAGCAGTACTTC; cdr3_aa: CSVEGTSGVYEQYF
j_call: TRBJ2-1; d_call: TRBD2; v_call: TRBV5-6; cdr3_length: 15; clone_size: NA; cdr3_nt: TGTGCCAGCAGCGAGGGACTAGCGGGTGACAATGAGCAGTTCTTC; cdr3_aa: CASSEGLAGDNEQFF
j_call: TRBJ2-3; d_call: NA; v_call: TRBV10-1; cdr3_length: 16; clone_size: few; cdr3_nt: TGCGCCAGCAGTGAGTATGGAGGTCCGCTTACAGATACGCAGTATTTT; cdr3_aa: CASSEYGGPLTDTQYF
j_call: TRBJ1-2; d_call: NA; v_call: TRBV2; cdr3_length: 14; clone_size: few; cdr3_nt: TGTGCCAGCCCCCTCGCTGCGTTCGCGTCTGGCTACACCTTC; cdr3_aa: CASPLAAFASGYTF
j_call: TRBJ2-1; d_call: NA; v_call: TRBV14; cdr3_length: 16; clone_size: NA; cdr3_nt: TGTGCCAGCAGCCACGGATGGGAGCCCTCCTACAATGAGCAGTTCTTC; cdr3_aa: CASSHGWEPSYNEQFF
j_call: TRBJ2-7; d_call: NA; v_call: TRBV20-1; cdr3_length: 14; clone_size: NA; cdr3_nt: TGCAGTGCTAGGCCTAGACGGACTACCTACGAGCAGTACTTC; cdr3_aa: CSARPRRTTYEQYF
j_call: TRBJ2-7; d_call: TRBD2; v_call: TRBV2; cdr3_length: 15; clone_size: few; cdr3_nt: TGTGCCAGCAGTGAAGGGACTAGCGGGAGGTTTGGGCAGTACTTC; cdr3_aa: CASSEGTSGRFGQYF
j_call: TRBJ2-5; d_call: TRBD1; v_call: TRBV5-1; cdr3_length: 16; clone_size: few; cdr3_nt: TGCGCCAGCAGCTGGACCCGGACAGGGAGTGGAGAGACCCAGTACTTC; cdr3_aa: CASSWTRTGSGETQYF
j_call: TRBJ2-2; d_call: NA; v_call: TRBV20-1; cdr3_length: 14; clone_size: many; cdr3_nt: TGCAGTACTAGGGACACCCTTGCTTACGGGGAGCTGTTTTTT; cdr3_aa: CSTRDTLAYGELFF
j_call: TRBJ2-3; d_call: TRBD2; v_call: TRBV7-8; cdr3_length: 14; clone_size: NA; cdr3_nt: TGTGCCAGCAGCTTAGTTCTAGCGGGAGATACGCAGTATTTT; cdr3_aa: CASSLVLAGDTQYF
j_call: TRBJ2-3; d_call: NA; v_call: TRBV20-1; cdr3_length: 15; clone_size: many; cdr3_nt: TGCAGTGCTAGTTTGCCGGGACCTCACACAGATACGCAGTATTTT; cdr3_aa: CSASLPGPHTDTQYF
j_call: TRBJ1-1; d_call: TRBD1; v_call: TRBV12-3/TRBV12-4; cdr3_length: 15; clone_size: few; cdr3_nt: TGTGCCAGCAGTTTAGTAGAGGGGGCGAACACTGAAGCTTTCTTT; cdr3_aa: CASSLVEGANTEAFF
j_call: TRBJ2-4; d_call: NA; v_call: TRBV7-9; cdr3_length: 17; clone_size: few; cdr3_nt: TGTGCCAGCAGCCCCCCTTGGTCAGGGAGAGGTCAGGACATTCAGTACTTC; cdr3_aa: CASSPPWSGRGQDIQYF
j_call: TRBJ1-2; d_call: NA; v_call: TRBV24-1; cdr3_length: 17; clone_size: few; cdr3_nt: TGTGCCACCAGTGACCCCAGAAATACCGGGACGTCTGTGGGCTACACCTTC; cdr3_aa: CATSDPRNTGTSVGYTF
j_call: TRBJ1-5; d_call: NA; v_call: TRBV6-6; cdr3_length: 15; clone_size: NA; cdr3_nt: TGTGCCAGCAAATGGGATAGGGGCAACAATCAGCCCCAGCATTTT; cdr3_aa: CASKWDRGNNQPQHF
j_call: TRBJ2-1; d_call: TRBD2; v_call: TRBV6-2/TRBV6-3; cdr3_length: 18; clone_size: few; cdr3_nt: TGTGCCAGCAGTTACGAGCGGGGGGGCCGAAAATCCTACAATGAGCAGTTCTTC; cdr3_aa: CASSYERGGRKSYNEQFF
j_call: TRBJ1-1; d_call: NA; v_call: TRBV4-1; cdr3_length: 15; clone_size: many; cdr3_nt: TGCGCCAGCAGCCAAGAGGACAGTATGAACACTGAAGCTTTCTTT; cdr3_aa: CASSQEDSMNTEAFF
j_call: TRBJ1-5; d_call: NA; v_call: TRBV15; cdr3_length: 18; clone_size: many; cdr3_nt: TGTGCCACCAGCAGAGATTGGGGATACGGACAGCCCAATCAGCCCCAGCATTTT; cdr3_aa: CATSRDWGYGQPNQPQHF
j_call: TRBJ2-2; d_call: TRBD2; v_call: TRBV7-2; cdr3_length: 15; clone_size: many; cdr3_nt: TGTGCCAGCAGCGCACCGGGACTAGCATACGGGGAGCTGTTTTTT; cdr3_aa: CASSAPGLAYGELFF
j_call: TRBJ1-5; d_call: NA; v_call: TRBV11-1; cdr3_length: 13; clone_size: NA; cdr3_nt: TGTGCCAGCAGCTTAGGTGGGGATCAGCCCCAGCATTTT; cdr3_aa: CASSLGGDQPQHF
j_call: TRBJ2-7; d_call: TRBD2; v_call: TRBV3-1; cdr3_length: 16; clone_size: many; cdr3_nt: TGTGCCAGCAGCCGGTGGGTAGCGGGAGAACACTACGAGCAGTACTTC; cdr3_aa: CASSRWVAGEHYEQYF
j_call: TRBJ2-5; d_call: NA; v_call: TRBV7-2; cdr3_length: 16; clone_size: medium-sized; cdr3_nt: TGTGCCAGCAGCTTAGATTCAGTGACTAGAACTCGTGACCAGTACTTC; cdr3_aa: CASSLDSVTRTRDQYF
j_call: TRBJ1-2; d_call: NA; v_call: TRBV7-9; cdr3_length: 13; clone_size: few; cdr3_nt: TGTGCCAGCAGCTTATTATACAGGGACGGCTACACCTTC; cdr3_aa: CASSLLYRDGYTF
j_call: TRBJ1-6; d_call: TRBD1; v_call: TRBV20-1; cdr3_length: 16; clone_size: NA; cdr3_nt: TGCAGTGCTATCACAGGGGGCGCCCCGGGAGATTCACCCCTCCACTTT; cdr3_aa: CSAITGGAPGDSPLHF
j_call: TRBJ2-7; d_call: TRBD2; v_call: TRBV11-2; cdr3_length: 15; clone_size: NA; cdr3_nt: TGTGCCAGCAGCACCCGGTCTAGCGGAACCTACGAGCAGTACTTC; cdr3_aa: CASSTRSSGTYEQYF
j_call: TRBJ1-2; d_call: NA; v_call: TRBV7-8; cdr3_length: 15; clone_size: NA; cdr3_nt: TGTCCCAGCAGCTTAGCGCATATGACAGAAGACGGCTACACCTTC; cdr3_aa: CPSSLAHMTEDGYTF